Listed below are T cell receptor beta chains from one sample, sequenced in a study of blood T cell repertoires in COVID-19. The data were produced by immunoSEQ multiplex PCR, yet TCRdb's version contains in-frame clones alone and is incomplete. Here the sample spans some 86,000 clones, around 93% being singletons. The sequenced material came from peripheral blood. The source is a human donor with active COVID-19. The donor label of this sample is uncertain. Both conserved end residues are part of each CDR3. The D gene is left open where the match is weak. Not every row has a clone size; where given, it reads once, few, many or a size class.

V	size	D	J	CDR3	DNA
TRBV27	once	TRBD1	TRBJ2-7	CAGTSTGGHYEQYF	TGTGCCGGCACCTCGACAGGGGGTCACTACGAGCAGTACTTC
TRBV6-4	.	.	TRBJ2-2	CASSDSWDSGELFF	TGTGCCAGCAGTGACTCCTGGGACTCCGGGGAGCTGTTTTTT
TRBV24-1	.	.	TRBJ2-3	CATGKTGTGLVGTDTQYF	TGTGCCACCGGAAAGACCGGGACAGGACTAGTCGGCACAGATACGCAGTATTTT
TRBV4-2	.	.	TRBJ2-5	CASSQDNQETQYF	TGTGCCAGCAGCCAAGACAACCAAGAGACCCAGTACTTC
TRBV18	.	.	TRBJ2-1	CASSPGRNYNEQFF	TGTGCCAGCTCACCGGGCAGAAATTACAATGAGCAGTTCTTC
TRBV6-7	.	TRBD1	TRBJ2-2	CASSTPPDRGDTGELFF	TGTGCCAGCAGTACCCCTCCTGACAGGGGAGACACCGGGGAGCTGTTTTTT
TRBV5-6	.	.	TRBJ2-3	CASSFLTDTQYF	TGTGCCAGCAGCTTCCTCACAGATACGCAGTATTTT
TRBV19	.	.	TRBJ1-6	CASSTDRSSPLHF	TGTGCCAGTAGCACCGACAGGAGTTCACCCCTCCACTTT
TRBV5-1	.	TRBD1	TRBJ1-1	CASSLDRDSANTEAFF	TGCGCCAGCAGCTTGGACCGGGACAGCGCTAACACTGAAGCTTTCTTT
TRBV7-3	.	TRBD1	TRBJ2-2	CASSSDRGRAGELFF	TGTGCCAGCAGCTCCGACAGGGGGCGCGCCGGGGAGCTGTTTTTT
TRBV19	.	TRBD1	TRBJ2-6	CASSTLDRAGANVLTF	TGTGCCAGTAGTACCCTAGACAGGGCCGGGGCCAACGTCCTGACTTTC
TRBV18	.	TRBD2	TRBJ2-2	CASSPLAGGDTGELFF	TGTGCCAGCTCACCCCTAGCGGGGGGGGACACCGGGGAGCTGTTTTTT
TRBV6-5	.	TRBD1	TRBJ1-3	CASRDGGQGGNTIYF	TGTGCCAGCAGGGACGGGGGACAGGGTGGAAACACCATATATTTT
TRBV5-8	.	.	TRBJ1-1	CASSLQGRALLYSAEAFF	TGTGCCAGCAGCTTACAGGGAAGGGCACTCTTATACAGCGCTGAAGCTTTCTTT
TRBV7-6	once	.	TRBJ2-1	CASSLQKGANEQFF	TGTGCCAGCAGCTTACAGAAGGGAGCCAATGAGCAGTTCTTC
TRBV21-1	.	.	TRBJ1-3	CASSNRDRGITGGNTIYF	TGTGCCAGCAGCAACCGGGACAGGGGTATAACGGGCGGAAACACCATATATTTT
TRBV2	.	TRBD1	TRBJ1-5	CASRGTDNNQPQHF	TGTGCCAGCAGGGGGACAGACAACAATCAGCCCCAGCATTTT
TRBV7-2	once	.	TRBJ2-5	CASSLVGGGPETQYF	TGTGCCAGCAGCTTAGTCGGAGGGGGCCCAGAGACCCAGTACTTC
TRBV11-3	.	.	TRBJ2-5	CASSERGRGTQETQYF	TGTGCCAGCAGCGAACGTGGGAGGGGGACACAAGAGACCCAGTACTTC
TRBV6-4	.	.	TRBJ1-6	CASSEGIGANSPLHF	TGTGCCAGCAGTGAGGGGATAGGGGCGAATTCACCCCTCCACTTT
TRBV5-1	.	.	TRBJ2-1	CASSPGSGNDEQFF	TGCGCCAGCAGCCCGGGGTCCGGGAACGATGAGCAGTTCTTC
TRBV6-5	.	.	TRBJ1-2	CASSYGGGYTF	TGTGCCAGCAGTTACGGGGGGGGCTACACCTTC
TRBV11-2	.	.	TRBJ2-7	CASSLDNSYEQYF	TGTGCCAGCAGCTTAGATAACTCCTACGAGCAGTACTTC
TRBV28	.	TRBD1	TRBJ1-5	CASSIWTGRMGSNQPQHF	TGTGCCAGCAGTATATGGACAGGGAGGATGGGCAGCAATCAGCCCCAGCATTTT
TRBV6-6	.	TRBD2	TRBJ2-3	CASRPGGSTDTQYF	TGTGCCAGCAGGCCGGGGGGGAGCACAGATACGCAGTATTTT
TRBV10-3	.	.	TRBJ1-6	CAIKGTRVGDSPLHF	TGTGCCATCAAGGGTACACGAGTCGGGGATTCACCCCTCCACTTT
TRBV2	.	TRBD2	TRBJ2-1	CASRDHGLAGGEQFF	TGTGCCAGCAGGGACCACGGACTAGCGGGGGGGGAGCAGTTCTTC
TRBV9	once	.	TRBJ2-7	CASSVVQPTGNPIMNSYEQYF	TGTGCCAGCAGCGTAGTCCAGCCTACAGGGAACCCAATAATGAACTCCTACGAGCAGTACTTC
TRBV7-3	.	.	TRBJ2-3	CASSYSSSSTDTQYF	TGTGCCAGCAGCTATAGTTCCTCTAGCACAGATACGCAGTATTTT
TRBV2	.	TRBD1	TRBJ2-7	CASSERTGRYEQYF	TGTGCCAGCAGTGAGAGGACAGGGAGGTACGAGCAGTACTTC
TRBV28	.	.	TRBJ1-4	CASSSGRRANEKLFF	TGTGCCAGCAGTTCTGGGCGCAGGGCTAATGAAAAACTGTTTTTT
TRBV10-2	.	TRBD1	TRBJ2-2	CASRSTGVINTGELFF	TGCGCCAGCAGATCCACAGGGGTGATTAACACCGGGGAGCTGTTTTTT
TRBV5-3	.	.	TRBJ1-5	CARSLGEPKDSNQPQHF	TGTGCCAGAAGCCTCGGGGAGCCGAAGGATAGCAATCAGCCCCAGCATTTT
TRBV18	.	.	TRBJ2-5	CASSSRRGEETQYF	TGTGCCAGCTCATCTCGTCGCGGGGAGGAGACCCAGTACTTC
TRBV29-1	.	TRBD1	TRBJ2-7	CSVEGTGTPSEQYF	TGCAGCGTTGAAGGGACAGGGACCCCGAGCGAGCAGTACTTC
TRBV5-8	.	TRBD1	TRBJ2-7	CASKDRGSYEQYF	TGTGCCAGCAAGGACAGGGGCTCCTACGAGCAGTACTTC
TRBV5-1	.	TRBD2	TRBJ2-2	CASSKSTSGGAGTGELFF	TGCGCCAGCAGCAAATCGACTAGCGGGGGGGCCGGTACCGGGGAGCTGTTTTTT
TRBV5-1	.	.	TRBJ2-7	CASSLEGGGSYEQYF	TGCGCCAGCAGCTTGGAAGGGGGGGGCTCGTACGAGCAGTACTTC
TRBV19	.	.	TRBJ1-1	CASSPTQGTEAFF	TGTGCCAGTAGCCCGACGCAGGGGACTGAAGCTTTCTTT
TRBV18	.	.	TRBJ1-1	CASSPPDRNTEAFF	TGTGCCAGCTCACCACCGGACAGAAACACTGAAGCTTTCTTT
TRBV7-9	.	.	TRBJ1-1	CASSLSVAGDVLNEAFF	TGTGCCAGCAGCTTATCGGTGGCAGGGGATGTCCTTAATGAAGCTTTCTTT
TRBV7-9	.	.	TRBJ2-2	CASSLVGAGELFF	TGTGCCAGCAGCTTAGTAGGGGCCGGGGAGCTGTTTTTT
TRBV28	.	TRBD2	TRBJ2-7	CASSSQTSGVGEQYF	TGTGCCAGCAGTTCCCAGACTAGCGGGGTGGGAGAGCAGTACTTC
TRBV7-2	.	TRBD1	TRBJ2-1	CASSPTTRGLNEQFF	TGTGCCAGCAGCCCTACGACCAGGGGGCTCAATGAGCAGTTCTTC
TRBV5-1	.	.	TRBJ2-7	CASSVTGLIPYEQYF	TGCGCCAGCAGCGTGACAGGTTTAATTCCCTACGAGCAGTACTTC
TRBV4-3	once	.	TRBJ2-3	CASSEGSGRGRRADTQYF	TGCGCCAGCAGCGAGGGGAGCGGGCGGGGTCGCAGGGCAGATACGCAGTATTTT
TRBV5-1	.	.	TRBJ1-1	CASSPGRGWDTEAFF	TGCGCCAGCAGCCCTGGTCGCGGGTGGGACACTGAAGCTTTCTTT
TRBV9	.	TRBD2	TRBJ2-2	CASSHGGAGVTGELFF	TGTGCCAGCAGCCACGGGGGGGCCGGGGTCACCGGGGAGCTGTTTTTT
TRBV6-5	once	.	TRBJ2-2	CASTGAGELFF	TGTGCCAGCACCGGGGCCGGGGAGCTGTTTTTT
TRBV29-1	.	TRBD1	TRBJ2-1	CSVETPGTGGYEQFF	TGCAGCGTTGAAACACCCGGGACAGGGGGATATGAGCAGTTCTTC
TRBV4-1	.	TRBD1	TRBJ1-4	CASSQDPGGDEKLFF	TGCGCCAGCAGCCAAGATCCAGGGGGCGACGAAAAACTGTTTTTT